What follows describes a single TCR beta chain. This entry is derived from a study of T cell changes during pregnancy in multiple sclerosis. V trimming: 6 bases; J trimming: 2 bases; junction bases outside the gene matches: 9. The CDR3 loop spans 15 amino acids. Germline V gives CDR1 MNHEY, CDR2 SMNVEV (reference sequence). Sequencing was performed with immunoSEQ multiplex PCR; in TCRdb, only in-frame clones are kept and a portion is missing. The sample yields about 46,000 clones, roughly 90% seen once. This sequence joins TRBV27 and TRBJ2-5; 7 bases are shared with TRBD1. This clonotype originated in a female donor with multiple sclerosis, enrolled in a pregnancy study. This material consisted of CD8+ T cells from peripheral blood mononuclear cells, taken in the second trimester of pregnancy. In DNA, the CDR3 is TGTGCCAGCAGCGCACAGGGGCTTGCACAAGAGACCCAGTACTTC. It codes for CASSAQGLAQETQYF.